Below, 32 T cell receptor beta chains from the same sample are listed, as sequenced in a study of CD8 T cells in Susac syndrome. An input of roughly 0.5 to 1 ug of RNA was subjected to reverse transcription using random hexamers. TCRdb processed the immunoSEQ multiplex PCR reads anew with MiXCR; each CDR3 protein has one entry. This table holds some 260,000 distinct CDR3 sequences, about 88% found once. Sequences were obtained from CD8+ T cells from PBMCs. These receptors originate from a human donor with multiple sclerosis.

This clonotype came up a few times. V gene TRBV7-9 combines with J gene TRBJ2-5; no reliable D call. V lost 1 base and J 2 bases, leaving 8 bases between the germline ends. This CDR3 is 14 amino acids long. Germline CDR1 and CDR2: SEHNR and FQNEAQ (reference sequence). The CDR3 sequence is CASSLVTNQETQYF. The DNA of the CDR3 is TGTGCCAGCAGCTTAGTAACAAATCAAGAGACCCAGTACTTC. The whole variable domain, filled in from reference TRBV7-9 and TRBJ2-5, reads DTGVSQNPRHKITKRGQNVTFRCDPISEHNRLYWYRQTLGQGPEFLTYFQNEAQLEKSRLLSDRFSAERPKGSFSTLEIQRTEQGDSAMYLCASSLVTNQETQYFGPGTRLLVL.

The sample holds one count of this clonotype. This chain connects TRBV5-5 to TRBJ1-2; the match to TRBD1 covers 9 bases. V dropped 3 bases and J dropped 3; count of bases not matched to a gene: 3. From germline, CDR1 is SGHKS and CDR2 YYEKEE (reference sequence). CDR3 length: 14 residues. This chain's CDR3 is CASSWRTGDYGYTF. CDR3 DNA: TGTGCCAGCAGCTGGAGGACAGGGGACTATGGCTACACCTTC.

The V and J genes are TRBV27 and TRBJ2-6; no reliable D call. The CDR3 loop spans 16 amino acids. The V and J ends lost 4 bases and 0 bases respectively, with 10 bases between them. Germline V gene sequence: CDR1 MNHEY, CDR2 SMNVEV (reference sequence). The CDR3 DNA reads TGTGCCAGCAGTTATGGATCTGGCTCTGGGGCCAACGTCCTGACTTTC. It yields the protein CASSYGSGSGANVLTF. The full variable domain, in which reference TRBV27 and TRBJ2-6 provide the parts outside the CDR3, is EAQVTQNPRYLITVTGKKLTVTCSQNMNHEYMSWYRQDPGLGLRQIYYSMNVEVTDKGDVPEGYKVSRKEKRNFPLILESPSPNQTSLYFCASSYGSGSGANVLTFGAGSRLTVL.

The chain carries TRBV28 and TRBJ2-7; 7 nucleotides agree with TRBD1. CDR1 and CDR2 from the germline V gene are MDHEN and SYDVKM. V lost 7 bases to trimming and J lost 0 bases; unmatched junction nucleotides: 6. The CDR3 length is 14 residues. The CDR3 region has the DNA TGTGCCAGCACCGTGGGACAGATCTCCTACGAGCAGTACTTC. Its protein is CASTVGQISYEQYF.

The V gene is TRBV19, the J gene TRBJ2-5, with TRBD2 as a possible D gene (6 bases). The CDR3 totals 13 residues. CDR1 LNHDA and CDR2 SQIVND come from the germline V gene (reference sequence). V lost 6 bases to trimming and J lost 4 bases, with 12 bases between them. This chain's CDR3 is CASRAGPRETQYF. DNA for the CDR3: TGTGCCAGTAGGGCGGGACCCAGAGAGACCCAGTACTTC.

The rearrangement links TRBV4-1 to TRBJ1-1; D is unclear. The germline V gene encodes CDR1 MGHRA and CDR2 YSYEKL. Deletions cut 8 bases from V and 4 bases from J, with 14 bases between. The CDR3 has 13 residues. Written as DNA, the CDR3 is TGCGCCAGCGCCGAAGGGCTAACCACTGAAGCTTTCTTT. It codes for CASAEGLTTEAFF.

V gene TRBV19 combines with J gene TRBJ2-2; D may match TRBD1 or TRBD2 (6 bases each). V lost 3 bases and J lost 7, with 12 bases in between. CDR1 is LNHDA and CDR2 is SQIVND in the germline V gene (reference sequence). The length of the CDR3 is 14 residues. The chain's CDR3 is CASSITGAGGELFF. The CDR3 coding sequence is TGTGCCAGTAGTATCACGGGGGCGGGCGGGGAGCTGTTTTTT.

The CDR3 nucleotides read TGCAGCGTTGTTGCGGACGGGGGGTTACTGTTTTTT. Amino acids: CSVVADGGLLFF. The chain carries TRBV29-1 and TRBJ1-4; D possibly corresponds to TRBD1 (5 bases). V was shortened by 4 bases and J by 13 bases, with 16 bases between the two germline ends. This CDR3 region has 12 residues. Per the germline V gene, CDR1 is SQVTM and CDR2 is ANQGSEA.

The rearrangement links TRBV4-1 to TRBJ2-7; D not resolved. CDR3 size: 13 residues. V was cut by 1 base and J by 4 bases, with 8 bases left in between. Germline lookup yields CDR1 MGHRA and CDR2 YSYEKL. CDR3: CASSQGLGYEQYF. The DNA of the CDR3 is TGCGCCAGCAGCCAAGGTCTTGGGTACGAGCAGTACTTC.

The chain is built from TRBV28 and TRBJ2-7, with D possibly TRBD2 on 6 matching bases. The V end was cut by 5 bases, the J end by 2 bases, with 22 bases between. Germline V CDR1 and CDR2: MDHEN, SYDVKM. The CDR3 covers 17 residues. The CDR3 is CASSLQYGERVPYEQYF. CDR3 DNA: TGTGCCAGCAGTCTCCAGTACGGGGAGCGGGTACCCTACGAGCAGTACTTC.

The CDR3: CASRGGLAVGHYF. The CDR3 region has the DNA TGTGCCAGCAGGGGGGGACTAGCGGTCGGCCATTACTTC. The chain links TRBV6-5 to TRBJ2-7; TRBD2 aligns across 11 bases. V gave up 6 bases and J gave up 13 bases; unmatched junction bases: 11. Germline V gene data show CDR1 as MNHEY and CDR2 as SVGAGI. CDR3 size: 13 residues.

In this sample, this clonotype turned up once. This rearrangement joins TRBV9 to TRBJ2-1, with D perhaps matching TRBD1 or TRBD2 (5 bases each). CDR3 length: 15 amino acids. Trimming cost V 3 bases and J 10 bases, with 20 bases left between them. CDR1 and CDR2 (germline): SGDLS, YYNGEE. The CDR3 loop is CASSASSPPGREQFF. The CDR3 bases are TGTGCCAGCAGCGCCTCTAGTCCGCCGGGACGCGAGCAGTTCTTC.

This clonotype occurred once. The rearrangement uses TRBV27 and TRBJ2-7; D is unclear. The CDR3 contains 12 residues. Germline V CDR1 and CDR2: MNHEY, SMNVEV (reference sequence). Trimming shortened V by 7 bases and J by 3 bases, and 10 bases separated the two germline ends. The CDR3, as DNA: TGTGCCAGCACAGGCAGCCACTACGAGCAGTACTTC. It specifies CASTGSHYEQYF.

The chain combines TRBV12-3 or TRBV12-4 with TRBJ2-7, with 8 bases fitting TRBD2. The CDR3 extends over 14 amino acids. After removal of 7 bases from V and 4 bases from J, the junction contained 9 bases not matched to a gene. The CDR3 DNA follows: TGTGCCAGCACCCTAGCGGGTTCGCGGTACGAGCAGTACTTC. Translated, it gives CASTLAGSRYEQYF.

CDR3 amino acids: CASSYERYEQYF. CDR3 bases: TGTGCCAGCAGTTACGAGCGGTACGAGCAGTACTTC. This sequence joins TRBV6-6 and TRBJ2-7; possibly TRBD2 for D (5 bases). The CDR3 length is 12 residues. Germline values: CDR1 MNHNY, CDR2 SVGAGI (reference sequence). Trimming took 2 bases from V and 4 from J, leaving 6 bases between them.

The CDR3 DNA reads as TGTGCCAGCAGCGTAGCTGGACAGGGGTGGACTGAAGCTTTCTTT. Its translation is CASSVAGQGWTEAFF. The V and J genes are TRBV9 and TRBJ1-1; 9 nucleotides agree with TRBD1. Germline-derived CDR1 and CDR2 are SGDLS and YYNGEE. V dropped 0 bases and J dropped 5; count of bases not matched to a gene: 5. CDR3 size: 15 residues.

This sequence joins TRBV3-1 and TRBJ2-7; TRBD2 matches at 7 bases. The CDR3 consists of 19 residues. Germline CDR1 reads LGHDT; CDR2 reads YNNKEL (reference sequence). The V segment lost 0 bases and the J segment 0 bases; nucleotides outside the gene matches: 14. The CDR3 is CASSQDVYREGLGSYEQYF. The CDR3 bases are TGTGCCAGCAGCCAAGATGTTTATAGGGAGGGCCTCGGCTCCTACGAGCAGTACTTC.

This clonotype was recorded a few times. V and J are TRBV6-5 and TRBJ2-6, with TRBD1 matching over 12 bases. V gave up 3 bases and J gave up 0 bases; unmatched junction bases: 6. This CDR3 is built from 19 residues. Germline CDR1 and CDR2: MNHEY and SVGAGI. The CDR3 region is CASSYFGTGGRSGANVLTF. CDR3 in DNA: TGTGCCAGCAGTTATTTCGGGACAGGGGGCCGCTCTGGGGCCAACGTCCTGACTTTC.

This clonotype was detected only a few times. This rearrangement joins TRBV12-3 or TRBV12-4 to TRBJ2-1, with 10 bases that match TRBD2. This CDR3 is 15 amino acids long. V lost 6 bases to trimming and J lost 0 bases; unmatched junction nucleotides: 2. The CDR3 protein is CASRSSGSSYNEQFF. The CDR3 DNA sequence: TGTGCCAGCAGATCTAGCGGGAGCTCCTACAATGAGCAGTTCTTC.

This chain links TRBV27 with TRBJ2-3; 12 nucleotides align to TRBD2. Germline V gene sequence: CDR1 MNHEY, CDR2 SMNVEV (reference sequence). V shed 5 bases and J 2 bases; nucleotides not matched to a gene: 5. This CDR3 comprises 16 residues. The CDR3 region has the DNA TGTGCCAGCAGTCCCCTAGCGGGAGGGTTCACAGATACGCAGTATTTT. Translated: CASSPLAGGFTDTQYF.

The chain is built from TRBV4-1 and TRBJ2-5; TRBD2 matches at 8 bases. Germline V lookup: CDR1 MGHRA, CDR2 YSYEKL. This CDR3 contains 15 residues. V dropped 1 base and J dropped 1; count of bases not matched to a gene: 2. CDR3 nucleotides: TGCGCCAGCAGCCAAGGCGGGAGGCTCCAAGAGACCCAGTACTTC. It specifies CASSQGGRLQETQYF.

V usage is TRBV27 and J usage is TRBJ2-2, with 7 positions matching TRBD2. CDR1 MNHEY and CDR2 SMNVEV come from the germline V gene (reference sequence). Trimming at V came to 5 bases and at J to 6 bases, leaving 9 bases not matched to a gene. The CDR3 totals 15 residues. The CDR3 DNA reads TGTGCCAGCAGTCCGCGTGGGACTAAGGCCGGGGAGCTGTTTTTT. It yields the protein CASSPRGTKAGELFF.

The rearrangement joins TRBV27 to TRBJ1-1; 7 positions agree with TRBD1. This CDR3 region has 15 residues. CDR1 and CDR2 from the germline V gene are MNHEY and SMNVEV (reference sequence). V gave up 6 bases and J gave up 4 bases; unmatched junction bases: 11. The CDR3: CASSPPLRQGTEAFF. The CDR3 region has the DNA TGTGCCAGCAGCCCACCCCTCCGACAGGGCACTGAAGCTTTCTTT.

The CDR3 loop is CASSFRGSAGELFF. The DNA of the CDR3 is TGTGCCAGCAGTTTCAGGGGTAGCGCCGGGGAGCTGTTTTTT. The J gene is TRBJ2-2, the V gene TRBV28; a weak D match, TRBD1 (6 bases). Trimming pared 3 bases from V and 6 bases from J, leaving 11 bases between. This CDR3 comprises 14 residues. Germline V gene lookup returns CDR1 MDHEN and CDR2 SYDVKM.

The chain recombines TRBV11-2 with TRBJ2-2; D ambiguous. Trimming shortened V by 0 bases and J by 6 bases, and 8 bases separated the two germline ends. Germline V gives CDR1 SGHAT, CDR2 FQNNGV. This CDR3 region has 14 residues. The CDR3 here is CASSLDLVPGELFF. CDR3 DNA: TGTGCCAGCAGCTTAGATTTGGTCCCCGGGGAGCTGTTTTTT.

There are a few counts of this clonotype. CDR3 coding DNA: TGCAGTGCTAGGCAGCGGAGGAACGAGCAGTACTTC. Residues: CSARQRRNEQYF. The chain combines TRBV20-1 with TRBJ2-7; D may be TRBD2 (5 bases). V lost 3 bases, J lost 5 bases, and 11 bases lay in between. The CDR3 is 12 residues long. Germline assignment: CDR1 DFQATT and CDR2 SNEGSKA (reference sequence).

The CDR3 spells CASSQTSEVLETQYF. The CDR3 nucleotides are TGTGCCAGCAGCCAAACGAGCGAGGTATTAGAGACCCAGTACTTC. This chain connects TRBV3-1 to TRBJ2-5; D gene ambiguous. This CDR3 has 15 amino acids. The V gene's germline CDR1 is LGHDT and CDR2 YNNKEL (reference sequence). The V end was cut by 2 bases, the J end by 4 bases, with 14 bases between.

This sequence joins TRBV20-1 and TRBJ2-3; weak D call: TRBD2 (6 bases). V was trimmed by 0 bases and J by 0 bases, leaving 16 bases between them. This CDR3 has 17 residues. Looked up from germline, CDR1 is DFQATT and CDR2 is SNEGSKA (reference sequence). CDR3 residues: CSARDIWRESSTDTQYF. CDR3 nucleotides: TGCAGTGCTAGAGATATCTGGAGGGAGAGCAGCACAGATACGCAGTATTTT.

Here the CDR3 reads CASSNRLALEQYF. CDR3 DNA sequence: TGTGCCAGTAGTAACAGACTAGCGCTCGAGCAGTACTTC. The V and J genes are TRBV19 and TRBJ2-7; 8 bases line up with TRBD2. The V and J ends lost 4 bases and 6 bases, in that order; junction bases with no gene match: 5. Germline CDR1 reads LNHDA; CDR2 reads SQIVND (reference sequence). The CDR3 sequence is 13 residues long.

The chain uses TRBV9 and TRBJ2-1; D ambiguous. The V end lost 3 bases, the J end lost 3 bases, and 10 bases lay between the germline ends. CDR1 SGDLS and CDR2 YYNGEE come from the germline V gene. This CDR3 comprises 14 residues. Written as DNA, the CDR3 is TGTGCCAGCAGCGAGGCCCGAGGCTACAATGAGCAGTTCTTC. It codes for CASSEARGYNEQFF.

This clonotype was seen once. The chain uses TRBV9 and TRBJ2-2, with D maybe TRBD1 (5 bases). The CDR3 contains 16 residues. Trimming removed 4 bases at V and 6 bases at J, with 19 bases between. Germline V CDR1 and CDR2: SGDLS, YYNGEE. The chain's CDR3 is CASSPQSRRVPGELFF. In nucleotides, the CDR3 is TGTGCCAGCAGCCCCCAATCCCGCAGGGTTCCCGGGGAGCTGTTTTTT. Drawing the rest from reference TRBV9 and TRBJ2-2, the complete variable domain is DSGVTQTPKHLITATGQRVTLRCSPRSGDLSVYWYQQSLDQGLQFLIQYYNGEERAKGNILERFSAQQFPDLHSELNLSSLELGDSALYFCASSPQSRRVPGELFFGEGSRLTVL.

This clonotype was recorded only once. A read error may account for a junction end that differs from germline. V and J are TRBV30 and TRBJ1-2, with 7 bases identical to TRBD1. The CDR3 contains 8 residues. From germline, CDR1 is GTSNPN and CDR2 SVGIG (reference sequence). The CDR3 region is CARGPSVF. In DNA, the CDR3 is TGTGCTAGGGGGCCTTCCGTCTTC.